This TCR beta chain derives from a study of CD8+ T cells in alopecia areata. RNA extraction and reverse transcription yielded cDNA as sequencing template. The protocol was immunoSEQ multiplex PCR, while the TCRdb copy is restricted to in-frame clones and leaves out a portion. The sample has over 150,000 clones, about 60% seen once. Broader study findings: Higher clonality was seen in lesional scalp than in normal scalp, especially in alopecia totalis/universalis. Mice gave a clearer picture of TCR sharing than patients did, possibly for HLA-related reasons. Scalp clonality decreased significantly with tofacitinib, and so did expanded CD8+ clones among the top 100.

The CDR3 spans 13 residues. Germline CDR1 SQVTM, CDR2 ANQGSEA. V lost 4 bases, J lost 4 bases, and 5 bases stayed unmatched. For this clone: Its cognate antigen is unknown. The sample contains more than one DNA sequence encoding this CDR3.

Treatment in this sample: oral pan-JAK inhibitor, 5-10 mg twice daily. The TCR comes from a human donor with alopecia areata. This specimen consisted of CD4+ T cells sorted from blood, obtained at week 4, from a patient treated with tofacitinib. The genes are TRBV29-1 and TRBJ2-3; the match to TRBD2 covers 7 bases. The CDR3: CSVGGGRADTQYF. CDR3 coding DNA: TGCAGCGTTGGGGGAGGGCGCGCAGATACGCAGTATTTT.